This T cell receptor beta chain emerged from a study of control samples from healthy donors and cancer patients. V lost 5 bases to trimming and J lost 5 bases; unmatched junction nucleotides: 8. The CDR3 totals 14 residues. Germline CDR1 and CDR2: SGHAT and FQNNGV. Clones were read by immunoSEQ multiplex PCR, and TCRdb kept only the in-frame ones, dropping some. The sample shows some 100,000 clones, around nine tenths of them seen only once. Sequenced: blood. The chain has TRBV11-2 and TRBJ1-2, with 7 positions matching TRBD1. This clonotype was sampled from a human donor in good health. The donor label of this sample is uncertain. CDR3 loop: CASSLSRGGYGYTF. The DNA for the CDR3 is TGTGCCAGCAGCCTTAGCAGGGGGGGTTATGGCTACACCTTC.